This T cell receptor beta chain was identified during a study of blood T cell repertoires in COVID-19. Study-level background: Samples taken during acute and convalescent COVID-19 were collected in the United States, Italy and Spain. Nucleic acid was either cDNA or gDNA, and it came from T cells, B-cell-depleted T cells, or PBMCs.

Per the study methods: Reference gene primers were amplified, and this amplification served to estimate nucleated cell counts. This table comes from immunoSEQ multiplex PCR, and its TCRdb copy is limited to in-frame clones, with some not included. The D gene and trimming were derived from the DNA, and the V and J assignments and clone size from that table. This table has over 400,000 clones, roughly 88% appearing once. Germline V gene lookup returns CDR1 LNHDA and CDR2 SQIVND (reference sequence). The CDR3 has 13 amino acids. Trimming took 1 base from V and 4 from J, leaving 7 bases between them. The rearrangement uses TRBV19 and TRBJ1-2; D gene ambiguous. Sequencing was performed on peripheral blood. This TCR was recovered from a woman aged 25 to 45 with active or convalescent COVID-19. The CDR3 is CASSIVTAYGYTF. The CDR3 DNA reads as TGTGCCAGTAGTATAGTAACTGCCTATGGCTACACCTTC. Using reference TRBV19 and TRBJ1-2 for the parts outside the CDR3, the full variable domain is DGGITQSPKYLFRKEGQNVTLSCEQNLNHDAMYWYRQDPGQGLRLIYYSQIVNDFQKGDIAEGYSVSREKKESFPLTVTSAQKNPTAFYLCASSIVTAYGYTFGSGTRLTVV.